The 21 T cell receptor beta chains below come from one sample, sequenced in a study of tumor-infiltrating lymphocytes in primary liver carcinoma. Co-extracting RNA and DNA was done with about 17-31 mg of unsorted bulk tissue as input. Starting from 500 ng of total RNA, TCR beta cDNA was produced with a primer in the constant region. Three nested multiplex PCR rounds, a slightly modified ARM-PCR method, built the TCR beta libraries. A C-beta reverse primer and TRBV1-TRBV30 forward primers served in each of the first two PCR rounds, at 10 cycles apiece. TCRdb processed the multiplex PCR reads anew with MiXCR; each CDR3 protein has one entry. The table has tens of thousands of distinct CDR3 sequences, 71% seen once. The sample was liver tumor tissue from sampling region 2. Subset indicated: tumor region T2, inferior pole. The receptor set was obtained from a middle-aged man with primary liver carcinoma and hepatitis B virus infection.

This clonotype has just one count. An end of the junction differs from the germline gene, which may be a read error. The chain joins TRBV11-1 to TRBJ2-2; 7 bases agree with TRBD1. The CDR3 runs 15 residues. CDR1 and CDR2 from the germline V gene are SGHAT and FQDESV (reference sequence). CDR3 residues: CASNTGQTNTGEPFF. The CDR3 region has the DNA TGTGCCAGCAACACGGGACAGACTAACACCGGGGAGCCGTTTTTT.

The table lists this clonotype with a few counts. Just one base apart from a much larger clone, this may be a read error. V is TRBV5-4 and J is TRBJ1-2; perhaps TRBD1 as D (6 bases). This CDR3 region has 14 residues. Germline V CDR1 and CDR2: SGHNT, YYREEE (reference sequence). CDR3: CANSLGGGSYGYTF. In DNA, the CDR3 is TGTGCCAACAGCTTGGGAGGGGGTTCCTATGGCTACACCTTC.

As for this clonotype: The missing conserved phenylalanine or tryptophan at the end of this CDR3 makes a read error likely. The rearrangement joins TRBV6-6 to TRBJ2-7; D is possibly TRBD1 or TRBD2 (6 bases each). CDR3 length equals 15 residues. Germline CDR1 and CDR2: MNHNY and SVGAGI (reference sequence). The CDR3 reads CASSYLEGGGDEQYL. In DNA form, the CDR3 reads TGTGCCAGTAGTTACCTCGAAGGGGGAGGAGACGAGCAGTACCTC.

The chain has TRBV9 and TRBJ1-1; weak D call: TRBD1 (6 bases). This CDR3 region has 15 residues. Germline V CDR1 and CDR2: SGDLS, YYNGEE. V shed 3 bases and J shed 0 bases, with 12 bases lying between them. CDR3 residues: CASSEDSNMNTEAFF. The CDR3 DNA is TGTGCCAGCAGCGAGGACAGTAACATGAACACTGAAGCTTTCTTT.

Turning to this clonotype: No conserved phenylalanine or tryptophan ends this CDR3, so it is likely a read error. Because the CDR3's place on the DNA is in doubt, the DNA is left out and the CDR3 is given as listed by TCRdb. The chain uses TRBV4-1 and TRBJ1-2; TRBD1 is the table's D call and was not checked against the DNA. Germline assignment: CDR1 MGHRA and CDR2 YSYEKL. The CDR3 length equals 14 residues, ends included. CDR3 amino acids: CASSQGDRHYGHTI.

This chain links TRBV6-6 with TRBJ2-5, with 7 bases aligning to TRBD2. Per germline, CDR1 MNHNY and CDR2 SVGAGI (reference sequence). CDR3 length equals 16 residues. Germline trimming cut 7 bases from V and 5 bases from J; bases unmatched to any gene: 16. This CDR3 reads CASTPHSGRAEETQYF. The CDR3 DNA reads TGTGCCAGCACTCCCCATAGTGGGAGGGCCGAGGAGACCCAGTACTTC.

At least ten counts were recorded for this clonotype. A much larger clone lies one base from this, so it may be a read error. The chain has TRBV6-1 and TRBJ1-2, with 11 bases identical to TRBD1. The CDR3 sequence is 13 residues long. Germline values: CDR1 MNHNS, CDR2 SASEGT. In DNA form, the CDR3 reads TGTGCCGGCAGAGAGGACAGGGGGCAGGGCTACACCTTC. Amino acids: CAGREDRGQGYTF.

As to this clonotype: At one end the junction does not follow the germline gene, possibly because of a read error. This sequence joins TRBV10-3 and TRBJ1-2; D is unclear. Germline V CDR1 and CDR2: ENHRY, SYGVKD. The CDR3 is 15 residues long. The CDR3 nucleotides are TGTGCCATCAGAGAGTCTCCGGAACCGGGAGGGGGCTACACCTTC. Translated, it gives CAIRESPEPGGGYTF.

With regard to this clonotype: The junction does not match germline at one end; this may be a read error. This CDR3 is CASSPGQGVYIEQFF. CDR3 in DNA: TGTGCCAGCAGCCCAGGACAGGGGGTCTACATTGAGCAGTTCTTC. This sequence joins TRBV28 and TRBJ2-1; TRBD1 matches at 10 bases. The CDR3 is made up of 15 amino acids. Germline lookup yields CDR1 MDHEN and CDR2 SYDVKM.

V gene TRBV6-2 or TRBV6-3 combines with J gene TRBJ2-5; tentatively, D is TRBD1 (6 bases). V was clipped by 5 bases and J by 2 bases, with 15 bases between them. This CDR3 has 15 residues. CDR1 MNHEY and CDR2 SVGEGT come from the germline V gene. The CDR3 DNA sequence: TGTGCCAGCAGTCTGGAACAGGGACGGCAAGAGACCCAGTACTTC. Translation gives CASSLEQGRQETQYF.

As regards this clonotype: This likely comes from a read error, as the CDR3 has no conserved phenylalanine or tryptophan at its end. V usage is TRBV5-6 and J usage is TRBJ2-5; D is tentatively TRBD1 or TRBD2 (6 bases each). CDR1 and CDR2 from the germline V gene are SGHDT and YYEEEE. CDR3 length: 13 residues. The CDR3 loop reads CTSSLGGLETQYL. The CDR3 DNA reads as TGTACCAGCAGCTTAGGGGGGCTAGAGACCCAGTACTTA.

In this sample, this clonotype turned up a few times. This chain joins TRBV6-6 and TRBJ2-3; 7 bases match TRBD1. The J call may be wrong; the DNA end is better matched by TRBJ1-5. This CDR3 has 12 residues. In germline, CDR1 is MNHNY, CDR2 SVGAGI (reference sequence). The CDR3 region has the DNA TGTGCCAGCAATTTAGGACAGGAGACGCAGCATTTT. Amino acids: CASNLGQETQHF.

As concerns this clonotype: A much larger clone is a single base away; this may be a read error. This chain connects TRBV6-1 to TRBJ2-2, with 10 bases fitting TRBD1. This CDR3 is 15 amino acids long. In germline, CDR1 is MNHNS, CDR2 SASEGT. This CDR3 is CASRTGGGGAGELYF. CDR3 sequence (DNA): TGTGCCAGCAGGACAGGGGGCGGAGGAGCCGGGGAGCTGTATTTT.

A word on this clonotype: A read error is possible here, since a much larger clone lies one base away. This chain links TRBV11-3 with TRBJ2-7; 11 bases fit TRBD2. Germline V CDR1 and CDR2: SGHNT, YENEEA. Losses at the gene ends were 8 bases for V and 4 bases for J; bases not matched to a gene: 13. The CDR3 contains 16 residues. The CDR3 loop is CASGSSTSGSRYEQYF. The CDR3, as DNA: TGTGCCAGCGGCTCGAGTACTAGCGGGAGTAGGTACGAGCAGTACTTC. Supplemented by reference TRBV11-3 and TRBJ2-7, the full variable domain reads EAGVVQSPRYKIIEKKQPVAFWCNPISGHNTLYWYLQNLGQGPELLIRYENEEAVDDSQLPKDRFSAERLKGVDSTLKIQPAELGDSAVYLCASGSSTSGSRYEQYFGPGTRLTVT.

As for this clonotype: At one boundary the junction diverges from the germline segment, which might be a read error. The rearrangement joins TRBV4-3 to TRBJ2-1; D ambiguous. Germline CDR1 is LGHNA and CDR2 is YSLEER. This CDR3 spans 16 amino acids. In nucleotides, the CDR3 is TGCGCCAGTAGCCAAGATCAGACGGGCTTCTACAATGAGCAGTTCTTC. This translates into CASSQDQTGFYNEQFF.

Concerning this clonotype: Given a much more abundant clone one base away, this may be a read error. The V and J genes are TRBV11-1 and TRBJ2-1, with D unclear. The CDR3 length is 13 residues. V lost 0 bases and J 12 bases, leaving 12 bases between the germline ends. Germline V lookup: CDR1 SGHAT, CDR2 FQDESV (reference sequence). DNA of the CDR3: TGTGCCAGCAGCTTAGCGCTCGGAGAGCGGCAGTTCTTC. Protein product: CASSLALGERQFF.

Concerning this clonotype itself: Possible read error: a much larger clone is one base away. The chain combines TRBV7-3 with TRBJ2-1; 11 nucleotides line up with TRBD2. J was trimmed by 6 bases and V by 7 bases; bases with no gene match: 8. The CDR3 is 15 residues long. Germline V gene lookup returns CDR1 SGHTA and CDR2 FQGTGA. CDR3 region: CASNLTSGKPNEQFF. The CDR3 nucleotides are TGTGCCAGCAACTTGACTAGCGGGAAACCCAATGAGCAGTTCTTC.

In regard to this clonotype: Since a much larger clone is just one base distant, this may be a read error. This chain joins TRBV28 and TRBJ1-2, with D perhaps matching TRBD1 (6 bases). Trimming shortened V by 6 bases and J by 3 bases, and 8 bases separated the two germline ends. Looked up from germline, CDR1 is MDHEN and CDR2 is SYDVKM. The CDR3 has 12 residues. The CDR3 coding sequence is TGTGCCAGCAGATCAGGGGACTATGGCTACACCTTC. It translates to CASRSGDYGYTF.

Remarks on this clonotype: One end of the junction fails to match germline, which may point to a read error. V gene TRBV6-6 combines with J gene TRBJ2-3, with 7 positions matching TRBD1. Germline V gene sequence: CDR1 MNHNY, CDR2 SVGAGI (reference sequence). This CDR3 is 18 amino acids long. CDR3 sequence reads: CASGYRGGTGDEADTQYF. The DNA for the CDR3 is TGTGCCAGCGGTTACCGGGGCGGAACAGGGGACGAGGCAGATACGCAGTATTTT.

J is TRBJ2-3 and V is TRBV29-1, with TRBD1 matching 7 bases. The CDR3 extends over 14 amino acids. Germline trimming cut 7 bases from V and 2 bases from J; bases unmatched to any gene: 9. Per germline, CDR1 SQVTM and CDR2 ANQGSEA. The CDR3 loop reads CSAGPGQYTDTQYF. In DNA form, the CDR3 reads TGCAGCGCGGGCCCGGGACAGTACACAGATACGCAGTATTTT.

Notes on this clonotype: A much larger clone differs from this one at a single base, so this may be a read error. Given the absence of the conserved phenylalanine or tryptophan at the CDR3 end, a read error is likely. The CDR3 is CASSFLDPTGELFY. The DNA for the CDR3 is TGTGCCAGCAGCTTCTTAGACCCTACCGGGGAGCTGTTTTAT. The V and J genes are TRBV7-9 and TRBJ2-2; no reliable D call. Germline-derived CDR1 and CDR2 are SEHNR and FQNEAQ (reference sequence). CDR3 length equals 14 residues. V was pared by 3 bases and J by 5 bases, with 10 bases between.